These 2 T cell receptor beta chains came from one sample sequenced in a study of CD8 T cells in Susac syndrome. RNA in amounts of about 0.5 to 1 ug was reverse transcribed with random hexamers. MiXCR, run by TCRdb on the immunoSEQ multiplex PCR reads, gives a single entry per CDR3 protein. Counted here are more than 110,000 distinct CDR3 sequences, over 90% occurring once; the ten biggest clones make up roughly 0.15%. Sequencing was done on a sample of CD4+ T cells from PBMCs. These receptors were collected from a human donor with Susac syndrome.

The sample holds one count of this clonotype. The V and J genes are TRBV4-1 and TRBJ2-5; 7 bases match TRBD1. This CDR3 has 16 residues. Per germline, CDR1 MGHRA and CDR2 YSYEKL. Unmatched junction bases numbered 11, after V lost 2 bases and J lost 5 bases. The CDR3 loop reads CASSQLSRGRGETQYF. CDR3 in DNA: TGCGCCAGCAGCCAACTCTCGAGGGGGCGCGGGGAGACCCAGTACTTC.

This chain uses TRBV12-3 or TRBV12-4 with TRBJ2-1, with 13 bases matching TRBD2. CDR3 length: 16 residues. With 5 bases clipped from V and 3 bases from J, the junction kept 4 bases outside the gene matches. The CDR3, as DNA: TGTGCCAGCAGTCTAAGGACTAGCGGGGGCTACAATGAGCAGTTCTTC. Translation gives CASSLRTSGGYNEQFF.